This record covers a single T cell receptor beta chain. Its target is unknown. This entry comes from a study of T-cell memory formation after mild COVID-19. Study in general: The TCR clusters were mostly specific to one donor.

TCRdb analysed the 5' RACE reads with MiXCR anew, one entry per CDR3 protein. The table includes about 560,000 distinct CDR3 sequences, about a sixth detected once. General study findings and limits: Pre-infection memory showed some responding clones, and this suggested that cross-reactive memory joined. While clones contracting from day 15 to 85 were balanced between CD4 and CD8, later expanders leaned CD4+.

CDR1 SEHNR and CDR2 FQNEAQ come from the germline V gene (reference sequence). The V end lost 3 bases, the J end lost 4 bases, and 15 bases lay between the germline ends. The CDR3 has 15 amino acids. V is TRBV7-9 and J is TRBJ1-1; D uncertain. Sample: PBMCs or a T cell subset sorted from them (not recorded which). This clonotype originated in an adult woman who had mild COVID-19 (a few samples of this study predate the infection). Cell type and time point are not known. CDR3 coding DNA: TGTGCCAGCAGCTTGAGCCCCCATGAATCCACTGAAGCTTTCTTT. This translates into CASSLSPHESTEAFF.